This T cell receptor beta chain was identified during a study of T cell repertoires in cytomegalovirus infection. TCRdb passed the reads through MiXCR, listing each CDR3 protein once. The table includes 350,000 to 550,000 distinct CDR3 sequences, approximately 32% detected once. The CDR3 extends over 18 amino acids. V lost 3 bases and J lost 0; bases outside the gene matches: 11. Germline V gene lookup returns CDR1 SGHAT and CDR2 FQNNGV. This clonotype was sampled from a human donor in good health (CMV status not recorded). Some clones in this sample may be carry-over from other donors' samples. The V gene is TRBV11-2, the J gene TRBJ2-7, with 10 bases lining up with TRBD2. The sample comprised PBMCs. The CDR3 region has the DNA TGTGCCAGCAGCTTCGGCCCAGAACTAGCGGGGAACTCCTACGAGCAGTACTTC. Translation gives CASSFGPELAGNSYEQYF. The full variable domain, rest sourced from reference TRBV11-2 and TRBJ2-7, is EAGVAQSPRYKIIEKRQSVAFWCNPISGHATLYWYQQILGQGPKLLIQFQNNGVVDDSQLPKDRFSAERLKGVDSTLKIQPAKLEDSAVYLCASSFGPELAGNSYEQYFGPGTRLTVT.